The 32 T cell receptor beta chains given below trace back to one sample, sequenced in a study of beta chain features in type 1 diabetes. Findings and limits, study-wide: Shortening of TCRB CDR3s, moderate but significant, appeared in all four CD4+ subsets of Type 1 diabetes patients.

No antigen has been assigned to these receptors. The investigators reverse transcribed all of the isolated RNA, so they sequenced expressed TCRB transcripts. Generated by immunoSEQ multiplex PCR, the TCRdb table keeps only in-frame clones and is missing some. The sample has 350,000 to 450,000 clones; around an eighth are singletons. Sequenced: naive CD4+ T cells from blood. These receptors were taken from a woman between 18 and 30 years old with type 1 diabetes.

The chain employs TRBV18 and TRBJ1-5, with D possibly being TRBD1 (5 bases). Trimming cost V 2 bases and J 0 bases, with 8 bases left between them. Germline values: CDR1 KGHSH, CDR2 LQKENI. The CDR3 totals 15 residues. CDR3 sequence (DNA): TGTGCCAGCTCACCAACCAGGGCTAGCAATCAGCCCCAGCATTTT. It codes for CASSPTRASNQPQHF.

The chain is built from TRBV7-2 and TRBJ1-1; D possibly corresponds to TRBD1 (5 bases). The CDR3 runs 12 residues. CDR1 is SGHTA, CDR2 FQGNSA, per germline. The germline V and J ends were trimmed by 5 bases and 10 bases, with 14 bases remaining between them. CDR3 sequence (DNA): TGTGCCAGCAGCGTAGGCGTTAGGGGAGCTTTCTTT. Translation: CASSVGVRGAFF.

This clone was detected only a few times. V is TRBV5-1 and J is TRBJ2-6; D possibly corresponds to TRBD1 (6 bases). The CDR3 covers 15 residues. CDR1 is SGHRS and CDR2 is YFSETQ in the germline V gene. Trimming removed 5 bases at V and 4 bases at J, with 13 bases between. The CDR3 protein is CASSWAGAGANVLTF. The CDR3 bases are TGCGCCAGCAGTTGGGCAGGGGCAGGGGCCAACGTCCTGACTTTC.

This clone was seen only a few times. In nucleotides, the CDR3 is TGTGCCAGCTACCTAACGGGGATGATTAATGAGCAGTTCTTC. It yields the protein CASYLTGMINEQFF. The V gene is TRBV6-6, the J gene TRBJ2-1; possibly TRBD2 for D (5 bases). The V end was cut by 8 bases, the J end by 7 bases, with 18 bases between. This CDR3 is 14 amino acids long. In germline, CDR1 is MNHNY, CDR2 SVGAGI (reference sequence).

This clone was detected only a few times. The genes are TRBV4-1 and TRBJ2-3; TRBD2 aligns across 7 bases. The germline gives CDR1 MGHRA, CDR2 YSYEKL. V shed 0 bases and J 2 bases; nucleotides not matched to a gene: 5. The CDR3 length is 16 residues. CDR3 coding DNA: TGCGCCAGCAGCCAAGATGGGGGGGGGAACACAGATACGCAGTATTTT. Encoded protein: CASSQDGGGNTDTQYF.

In this sample, this clone turned up a few times. V usage is TRBV29-1 and J usage is TRBJ2-5; TRBD2 agrees at 12 bases. This CDR3 is 16 amino acids long. V lost 3 bases to trimming and J lost 5 bases; unmatched junction nucleotides: 10. Germline CDR1 and CDR2: SQVTM and ANQGSEA. CDR3: CSVEIGLAGREETQYF. In DNA form, the CDR3 reads TGCAGCGTTGAGATAGGACTAGCGGGACGGGAGGAGACCCAGTACTTC. The complete variable domain, with remaining parts taken from reference TRBV29-1 and TRBJ2-5, reads SAVISQKPSRDICQRGTSLTIQCQVDSQVTMMFWYRQQPGQSLTLIATANQGSEATYESGFVIDKFPISRPNLTFSTLTVSNMSPEDSSIYLCSVEIGLAGREETQYFGPGTRLLVL.

The chain couples TRBV11-2 to TRBJ2-2; no definite D call. V was cut by 10 bases and J by 6 bases, with 12 bases left in between. This CDR3 comprises 12 residues. Germline assignment: CDR1 SGHAT and CDR2 FQNNGV. The CDR3, as DNA: TGTGCCACCCGATCTAACGCCGGGGAGCTGTTTTTT. This translates into CATRSNAGELFF.

The rearrangement links TRBV6-6 to TRBJ2-5, with D tentatively TRBD1 (6 bases). The ends were cut back, 2 bases at V and 2 bases at J, with 6 bases in the middle. The germline V gene encodes CDR1 MNHNY and CDR2 SVGAGI (reference sequence). The CDR3 runs to 13 residues. CDR3: CASSYTGQETQYF. The DNA for the CDR3 is TGTGCCAGCAGTTACACAGGGCAAGAGACCCAGTACTTC.

The rearrangement uses TRBV6-5 and TRBJ1-2; 8 positions agree with TRBD1. J was trimmed by 8 bases and V by 8 bases; bases with no gene match: 4. The CDR3 consists of 11 residues. The germline gives CDR1 MNHEY, CDR2 SVGAGI. The CDR3 region has the DNA TGTGCCAGCGGGAGGGACAGGGGCTACACCTTC. Translating gives CASGRDRGYTF.

The chain carries TRBV7-9 and TRBJ1-1; D not resolved. Germline assignment: CDR1 SEHNR and CDR2 FQNEAQ (reference sequence). Deletions cut 3 bases from V and 2 bases from J, with 16 bases between. This CDR3 region has 16 residues. CDR3 DNA: TGTGCCAGCAGCTTCCAAAGCGGACCGATAAACACTGAAGCTTTCTTT. This gives the protein CASSFQSGPINTEAFF. Combining the CDR3 with reference TRBV7-9 and TRBJ1-1 gives the whole variable domain DTGVSQNPRHKITKRGQNVTFRCDPISEHNRLYWYRQTLGQGPEFLTYFQNEAQLEKSRLLSDRFSAERPKGSFSTLEIQRTEQGDSAMYLCASSFQSGPINTEAFFGQGTRLTVV.

The chain links TRBV10-3 to TRBJ1-4; D is unresolved. Germline loops: CDR1 ENHRY, CDR2 SYGVKD. This CDR3 spans 13 amino acids. V gave up 7 bases and J gave up 7 bases, with 13 bases separating them. CDR3 DNA: TGTGCCATCAAGGGAAGGGAGTCTGAAAAACTGTTTTTT. Translation gives CAIKGRESEKLFF.

The genes are TRBV7-2 and TRBJ2-3; TRBD1 matches at 8 bases. The CDR3 has 15 amino acids. V was pared by 5 bases and J by 1 base, with 5 bases of the junction left unmatched. Germline V gene sequence: CDR1 SGHTA, CDR2 FQGNSA. The CDR3 sequence is CASSPTGVGTDTQYF. CDR3 nucleotides: TGTGCCAGCAGCCCGACAGGGGTCGGCACAGATACGCAGTATTTT.

For the CDR3, the DNA is TGCGCCACCCAGGGGCGACTTAACACCGGGGAGCTGTTTTTT. Its translation: CATQGRLNTGELFF. The rearrangement links TRBV5-1 to TRBJ2-2; a possible D gene is TRBD1 (6 bases). Germline values: CDR1 SGHRS, CDR2 YFSETQ. Trimming took 9 bases from V and 2 from J, leaving 14 bases between them. The CDR3 runs 14 residues. The variable domain in full, with the rest retrieved from reference TRBV5-1 and TRBJ2-2, is KAGVTQTPRYLIKTRGQQVTLSCSPISGHRSVSWYQQTPGQGLQFLFEYFSETQRNKGNFPGRFSGRQFSNSRSEMNVSTLELGDSALYLCATQGRLNTGELFFGEGSRLTVL.

The V gene is TRBV25-1, the J gene TRBJ1-2; 10 bases align to TRBD1. The CDR3 consists of 18 residues. Germline CDR1 is MGHDK and CDR2 is SYGVNS. The J segment lost 4 bases and the V segment lost 1 base, leaving 12 bases of the junction unmatched. CDR3 amino acids: CASSESWTGGMYSYGYTF. The CDR3 bases are TGTGCCAGCAGTGAATCGTGGACAGGGGGGATGTATTCCTATGGCTACACCTTC.

The V and J genes are TRBV7-2 and TRBJ1-5, with no clear D. Germline V gene lookup returns CDR1 SGHTA and CDR2 FQGNSA. The CDR3 extends over 15 amino acids. Trimming took 5 bases from V and 4 from J, leaving 15 bases between them. The CDR3 spells CASSPMRSVNQPQHF. In DNA, the CDR3 is TGTGCCAGCAGCCCCATGAGGTCAGTAAATCAGCCCCAGCATTTT.

The CDR3 loop is CAWSAVGYTF. CDR3 nucleotide sequence: TGTGCCTGGAGTGCGGTTGGCTACACCTTC. The chain combines TRBV30 with TRBJ1-2; unclear D gene. The CDR3 consists of 10 residues. Trimming stripped 1 base from V and 7 bases from J, with 4 bases between. The germline V gene has CDR1 GTSNPN and CDR2 SVGIG (reference sequence).

The rearrangement joins TRBV4-1 to TRBJ1-2, with TRBD1 matching over 9 bases. This CDR3 region has 15 residues. Unmatched junction bases numbered 7, after V lost 2 bases and J lost 6 bases. Germline CDR1 and CDR2: MGHRA and YSYEKL. Here the CDR3 DNA reads TGCGCCAGCAGCCAACTGATTGGGACAGGGCATGGCTACACCTTC. Protein: CASSQLIGTGHGYTF.

The chain is built from TRBV11-2 and TRBJ1-3; D unclear. V lost 2 bases to trimming and J lost 0 bases, with 14 bases between them. This CDR3 comprises 17 residues. In germline, CDR1 is SGHAT, CDR2 FQNNGV. For the CDR3, the DNA is TGTGCCAGCAGCTTAATGTCTCCGGGGAGCTCTGGAAACACCATATATTTT. Protein: CASSLMSPGSSGNTIYF.

This clone was detected only a few times. The V call is TRBV18, the J call TRBJ1-1; 7 nucleotides agree with TRBD1. Germline V gene lookup returns CDR1 KGHSH and CDR2 LQKENI. The CDR3 loop spans 13 amino acids. V gave up 0 bases and J gave up 7 bases; unmatched junction bases: 2. The CDR3 sequence is CASSPPGDSEAFF. For the CDR3, the DNA is TGTGCCAGCTCACCACCGGGGGACAGTGAAGCTTTCTTT.

This chain uses TRBV7-9 with TRBJ1-5; no clear D gene. V was clipped by 5 bases and J by 2 bases, with 13 bases between them. Germline V gene data show CDR1 as SEHNR and CDR2 as FQNEAQ (reference sequence). The CDR3 has 15 amino acids. The CDR3 loop is CASSPAGSGNQPQHF. The DNA for the CDR3 is TGTGCCAGCAGCCCTGCGGGTAGCGGCAATCAGCCCCAGCATTTT.

This rearrangement joins TRBV18 to TRBJ2-5; 7 nucleotides align to TRBD1. The CDR3 is made up of 16 amino acids. The ends lost 5 bases at V and 4 bases at J; junction bases unmatched: 13. Germline-derived CDR1 and CDR2 are KGHSH and LQKENI. Here the CDR3 reads CASSSDRPQLGETQYF. The CDR3, as DNA: TGTGCCAGCTCATCGGACAGGCCCCAGCTTGGAGAGACCCAGTACTTC.

This clone was seen only a few times. The chain joins TRBV29-1 to TRBJ2-5, with 10 bases aligning to TRBD2. CDR3 length equals 14 residues. The V and J ends lost 4 bases and 4 bases, in that order; junction bases with no gene match: 6. Germline lookup yields CDR1 SQVTM and CDR2 ANQGSEA. This CDR3 reads CSVGASGGSETQYF. CDR3 DNA: TGCAGCGTTGGGGCTAGCGGGGGATCAGAGACCCAGTACTTC.

This clone was seen a few times. The chain employs TRBV7-2 and TRBJ2-3; 10 bases line up with TRBD2. The V gene's germline CDR1 is SGHTA and CDR2 FQGNSA. V trimming: 5 bases; J trimming: 0 bases; junction bases outside the gene matches: 8. The CDR3 extends over 17 amino acids. Here the CDR3 reads CASSPMASGGSTDTQYF. The CDR3 DNA is TGTGCCAGCAGCCCAATGGCTAGCGGGGGAAGCACAGATACGCAGTATTTT.

The chain has TRBV2 and TRBJ2-2; TRBD2 matches at 10 bases. CDR3 length: 16 amino acids. Germline V lookup: CDR1 SNHLY, CDR2 FYNNEI. The V segment lost 3 bases and the J segment 4 bases; nucleotides outside the gene matches: 5. CDR3: CASSEHGTSATGELFF. The CDR3 DNA sequence: TGTGCCAGCAGTGAGCACGGGACTAGCGCCACCGGGGAGCTGTTTTTT.

A few counts support this clone. This chain uses TRBV6-5 with TRBJ2-1; 9 nucleotides match TRBD2. Germline V gene sequence: CDR1 MNHEY, CDR2 SVGAGI. Trimming removed 0 bases from V and 8 bases from J; junction bases left unmatched: 8. The CDR3 is 16 amino acids. CDR3 nucleotide sequence: TGTGCCAGCAGTTACTCGAAGACTAGCGGAGTTCATGAGCAGTTCTTC. Encoded protein: CASSYSKTSGVHEQFF.

This clone was seen a few times. The V gene is TRBV5-6, the J gene TRBJ2-7, with D possibly matching TRBD2 (6 bases). The V gene lost 9 bases and the J gene lost 0 bases, with 16 bases spanning the gap. This CDR3 contains 14 residues. Germline values: CDR1 SGHDT, CDR2 YYEEEE. For the CDR3, the DNA is TGTGCCACCTCGGGGGATAGAAGCTCCTACGAGCAGTACTTC. The encoded protein is CATSGDRSSYEQYF.

This clone was detected a few times. The rearrangement uses TRBV29-1 and TRBJ2-1; weak D call: TRBD2 (6 bases). Germline CDR1 SQVTM, CDR2 ANQGSEA. The CDR3 sequence is 11 residues long. V lost 6 bases and J lost 10, with 13 bases in between. The CDR3: CSVGIADEQFF. In DNA form, the CDR3 reads TGCAGCGTCGGAATAGCGGACGAGCAGTTCTTC.

This clone was seen a handful of times. The rearrangement links TRBV9 to TRBJ2-1, with D possibly being TRBD1 (5 bases). CDR3 length: 14 amino acids. Germline assignment: CDR1 SGDLS and CDR2 YYNGEE. Trimming removed 2 bases from V and 7 bases from J, with 13 bases in between. The CDR3 is CASSVRGLGNEQFF. The CDR3 DNA reads as TGTGCCAGCAGCGTTAGGGGCCTCGGGAATGAGCAGTTCTTC.

This clone was seen only a few times. This chain links TRBV10-3 with TRBJ2-2; 8 bases fit TRBD1. V gave up 6 bases and J gave up 8 bases; unmatched junction bases: 8. Germline assignment: CDR1 ENHRY and CDR2 SYGVKD. The CDR3 totals 14 residues. The CDR3 DNA reads as TGTGCCATCAGCGCCGGACAGGGACGAGGGGAGCTGTTTTTT. Translation gives CAISAGQGRGELFF.

The rearrangement joins TRBV4-2 to TRBJ1-2; TRBD1 agrees at 7 bases. The CDR3 is 14 residues long. CDR1 is LGHNA, CDR2 YNFKEQ, per germline. Germline trimming cut 0 bases from V and 7 bases from J; bases unmatched to any gene: 5. The CDR3 loop reads CASSQENTGAGYTF. The CDR3 DNA sequence: TGTGCCAGCAGCCAAGAAAATACAGGGGCTGGCTACACCTTC.

A few counts support this clone. V is TRBV11-2 and J is TRBJ2-2; D is possibly TRBD2 (5 bases). Germline V gene lookup returns CDR1 SGHAT and CDR2 FQNNGV. This CDR3 contains 15 residues. V was shortened by 1 base and J by 4 bases, with 10 bases between the two germline ends. This CDR3 reads CASSLVRGATGELFF. The CDR3 DNA reads as TGTGCCAGCAGCTTAGTTCGGGGTGCCACCGGGGAGCTGTTTTTT.

This rearrangement joins TRBV4-3 to TRBJ1-1, with D unresolved. V gave up 1 base and J gave up 4 bases, with 10 bases separating them. Germline lookup yields CDR1 LGHNA and CDR2 YSLEER. The CDR3 runs 14 residues. The CDR3 loop reads CASSQVLLGTEAFF. For the CDR3, the DNA is TGCGCCAGCAGCCAAGTGCTCCTAGGCACTGAAGCTTTCTTT.